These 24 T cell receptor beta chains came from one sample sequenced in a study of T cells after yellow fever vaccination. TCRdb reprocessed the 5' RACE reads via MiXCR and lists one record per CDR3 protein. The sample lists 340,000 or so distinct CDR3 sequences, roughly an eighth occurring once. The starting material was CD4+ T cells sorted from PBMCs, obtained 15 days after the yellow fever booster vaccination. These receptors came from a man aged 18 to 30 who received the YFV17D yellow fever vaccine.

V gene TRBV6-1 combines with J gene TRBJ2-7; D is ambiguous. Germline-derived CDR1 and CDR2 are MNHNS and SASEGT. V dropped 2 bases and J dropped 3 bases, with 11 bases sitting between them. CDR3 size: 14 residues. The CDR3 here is CASSEHSRGYEQYV. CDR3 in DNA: TGTGCCAGCAGTGAACATTCCCGTGGCTACGAGCAGTACGTC.

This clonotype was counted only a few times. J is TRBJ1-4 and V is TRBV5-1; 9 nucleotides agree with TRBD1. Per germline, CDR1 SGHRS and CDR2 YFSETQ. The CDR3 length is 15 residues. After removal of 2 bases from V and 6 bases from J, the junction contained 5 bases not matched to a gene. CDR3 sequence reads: CASSFGDRDHEKLFF. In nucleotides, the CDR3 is TGCGCCAGCAGCTTTGGGGACAGGGACCATGAAAAACTGTTTTTT.

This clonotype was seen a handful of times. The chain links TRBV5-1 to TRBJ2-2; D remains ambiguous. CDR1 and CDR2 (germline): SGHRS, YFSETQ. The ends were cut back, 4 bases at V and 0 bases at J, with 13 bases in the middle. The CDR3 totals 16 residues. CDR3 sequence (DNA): TGCGCCAGCAGCCGTGATGCCTCCGCGAACACCGGGGAGCTGTTTTTT. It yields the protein CASSRDASANTGELFF.

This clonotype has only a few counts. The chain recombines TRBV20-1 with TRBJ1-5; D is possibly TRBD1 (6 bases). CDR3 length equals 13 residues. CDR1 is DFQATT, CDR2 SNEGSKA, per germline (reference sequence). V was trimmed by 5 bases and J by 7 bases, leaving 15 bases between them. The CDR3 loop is CSAEGGGGQPQHF. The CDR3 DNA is TGCAGTGCTGAGGGGGGCGGTGGGCAGCCCCAGCATTTT.

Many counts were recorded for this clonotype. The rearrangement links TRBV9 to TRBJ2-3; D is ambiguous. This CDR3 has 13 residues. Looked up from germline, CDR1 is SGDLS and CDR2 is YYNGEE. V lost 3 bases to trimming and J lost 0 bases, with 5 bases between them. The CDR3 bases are TGTGCCAGCAGCGCCTCTAGCACAGATACGCAGTATTTT. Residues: CASSASSTDTQYF.

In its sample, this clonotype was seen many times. The CDR3 loop reads CASSPQLTAGDEAFF. In DNA form, the CDR3 reads TGTGCCAGCAGCCCTCAACTAACTGCGGGAGATGAAGCTTTCTTT. The chain recombines TRBV7-2 with TRBJ1-1; unclear D gene. Germline V lookup: CDR1 SGHTA, CDR2 FQGNSA. V was pared by 5 bases and J by 7 bases, with 20 bases between. CDR3 length equals 15 residues.

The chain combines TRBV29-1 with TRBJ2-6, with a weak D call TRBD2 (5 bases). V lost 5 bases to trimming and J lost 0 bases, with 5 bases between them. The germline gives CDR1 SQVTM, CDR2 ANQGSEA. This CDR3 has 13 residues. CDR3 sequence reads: CSVRDSGANVLTF. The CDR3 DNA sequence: TGCAGCGTTCGGGACTCTGGGGCCAACGTCCTGACTTTC.

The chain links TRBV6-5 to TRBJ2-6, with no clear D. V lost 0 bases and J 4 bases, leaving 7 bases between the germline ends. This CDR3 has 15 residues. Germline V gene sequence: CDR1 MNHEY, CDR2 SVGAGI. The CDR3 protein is CASSYSPKGANVLTF. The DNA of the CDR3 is TGTGCCAGCAGTTACTCCCCCAAAGGGGCCAACGTCCTGACTTTC.

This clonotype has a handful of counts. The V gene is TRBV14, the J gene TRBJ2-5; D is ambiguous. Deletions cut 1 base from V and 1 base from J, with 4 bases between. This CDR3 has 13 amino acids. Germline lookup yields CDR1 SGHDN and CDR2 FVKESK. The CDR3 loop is CASSQVPQETQYF. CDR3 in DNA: TGTGCCAGCAGCCAAGTCCCCCAAGAGACCCAGTACTTC.

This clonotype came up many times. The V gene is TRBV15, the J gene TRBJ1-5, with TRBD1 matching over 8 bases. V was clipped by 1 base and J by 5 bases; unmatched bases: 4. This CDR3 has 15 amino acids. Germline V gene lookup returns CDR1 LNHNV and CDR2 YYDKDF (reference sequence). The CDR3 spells CATSRGGRGHQPQHF. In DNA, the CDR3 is TGTGCCACCAGCAGAGGGGGCAGGGGGCATCAGCCCCAGCATTTT.

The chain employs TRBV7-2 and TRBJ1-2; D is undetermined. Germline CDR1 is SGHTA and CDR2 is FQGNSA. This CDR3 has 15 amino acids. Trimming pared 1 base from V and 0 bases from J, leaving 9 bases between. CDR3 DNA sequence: TGTGCCAGCAGCTTAGTGGCGCCAGCTAACTATGGCTACACCTTC. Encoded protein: CASSLVAPANYGYTF.

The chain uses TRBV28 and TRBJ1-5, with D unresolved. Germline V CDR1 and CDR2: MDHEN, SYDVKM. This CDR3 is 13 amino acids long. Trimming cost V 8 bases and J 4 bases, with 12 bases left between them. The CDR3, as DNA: TGTGCCAGCGAAACGGGGTGGAATCAGCCCCAGCATTTT. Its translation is CASETGWNQPQHF. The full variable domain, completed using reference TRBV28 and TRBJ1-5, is DVKVTQSSRYLVKRTGEKVFLECVQDMDHENMFWYRQDPGLGLRLIYFSYDVKMKEKGDIPEGYSVSREKKERFSLILESASTNQTSMYLCASETGWNQPQHFGDGTRLSIL.

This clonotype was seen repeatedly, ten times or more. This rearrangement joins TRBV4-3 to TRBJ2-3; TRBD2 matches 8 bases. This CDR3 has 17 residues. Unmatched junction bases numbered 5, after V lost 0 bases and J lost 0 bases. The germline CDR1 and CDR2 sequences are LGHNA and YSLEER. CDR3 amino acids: CASSQEQRGYSTDTQYF. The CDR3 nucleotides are TGCGCCAGCAGCCAAGAACAGCGGGGGTATAGCACAGATACGCAGTATTTT.

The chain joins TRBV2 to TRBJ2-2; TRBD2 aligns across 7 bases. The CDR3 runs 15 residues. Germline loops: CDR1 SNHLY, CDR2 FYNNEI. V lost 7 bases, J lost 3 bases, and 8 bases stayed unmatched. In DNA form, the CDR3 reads TGTGCCAGCACCATACGGGGGGAGTACACCGGGGAGCTGTTTTTT. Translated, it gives CASTIRGEYTGELFF.

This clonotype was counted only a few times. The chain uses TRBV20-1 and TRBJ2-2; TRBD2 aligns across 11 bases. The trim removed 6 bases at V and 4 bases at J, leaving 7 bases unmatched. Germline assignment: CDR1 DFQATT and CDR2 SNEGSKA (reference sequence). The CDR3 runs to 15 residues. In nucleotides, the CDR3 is TGCAGTGCCGTAGCGGGGGGGCCGGGCACCGGGGAGCTGTTTTTT. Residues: CSAVAGGPGTGELFF.

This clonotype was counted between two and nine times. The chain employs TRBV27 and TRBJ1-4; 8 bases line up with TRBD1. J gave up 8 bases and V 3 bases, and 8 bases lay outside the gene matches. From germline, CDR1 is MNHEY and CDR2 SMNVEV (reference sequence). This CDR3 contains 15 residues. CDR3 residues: CASSLSWTGREKLFF. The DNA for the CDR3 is TGTGCCAGCAGTTTGTCGTGGACAGGGAGGGAAAAACTGTTTTTT.

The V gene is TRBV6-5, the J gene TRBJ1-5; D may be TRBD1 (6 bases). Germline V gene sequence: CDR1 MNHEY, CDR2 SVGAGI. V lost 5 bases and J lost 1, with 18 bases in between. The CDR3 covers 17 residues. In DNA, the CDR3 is TGTGCCAGCAGTGCAACAGGGTTAGTGGTGAGCAATCAGCCCCAGCATTTT. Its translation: CASSATGLVVSNQPQHF.

The CDR3 region is CASSWRGQGAYNEQFF. The DNA of the CDR3 is TGTGCCAGCAGTTGGAGGGGACAGGGGGCGTATAATGAGCAGTTCTTC. V usage is TRBV27 and J usage is TRBJ2-1; 12 nucleotides agree with TRBD1. This CDR3 is built from 16 residues. The J segment lost 7 bases and the V segment lost 4 bases, leaving 8 bases of the junction unmatched. Per the germline V gene, CDR1 is MNHEY and CDR2 is SMNVEV (reference sequence).

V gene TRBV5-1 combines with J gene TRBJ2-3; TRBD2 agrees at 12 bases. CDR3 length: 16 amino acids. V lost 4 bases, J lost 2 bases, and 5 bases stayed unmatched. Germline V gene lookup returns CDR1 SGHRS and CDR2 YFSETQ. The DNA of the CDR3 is TGCGCCAGCAGCGGATGGACTAGCGGGAACACAGATACGCAGTATTTT. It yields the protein CASSGWTSGNTDTQYF.

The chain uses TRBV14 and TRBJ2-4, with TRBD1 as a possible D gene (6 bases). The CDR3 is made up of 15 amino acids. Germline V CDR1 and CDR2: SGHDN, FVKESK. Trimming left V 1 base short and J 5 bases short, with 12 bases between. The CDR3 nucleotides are TGTGCCAGCAGCCAAGCGTACAGGGCCGAAAACATTCAGTACTTC. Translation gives CASSQAYRAENIQYF.

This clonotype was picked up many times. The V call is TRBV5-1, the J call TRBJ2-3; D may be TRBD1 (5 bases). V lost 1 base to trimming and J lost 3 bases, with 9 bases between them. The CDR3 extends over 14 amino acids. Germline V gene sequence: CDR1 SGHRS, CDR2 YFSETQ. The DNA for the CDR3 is TGCGCCAGCAGCTTGATGGGGCTTACAGATACGCAGTATTTT. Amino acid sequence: CASSLMGLTDTQYF. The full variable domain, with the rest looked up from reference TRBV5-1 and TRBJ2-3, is KAGVTQTPRYLIKTRGQQVTLSCSPISGHRSVSWYQQTPGQGLQFLFEYFSETQRNKGNFPGRFSGRQFSNSRSEMNVSTLELGDSALYLCASSLMGLTDTQYFGPGTRLTVL.

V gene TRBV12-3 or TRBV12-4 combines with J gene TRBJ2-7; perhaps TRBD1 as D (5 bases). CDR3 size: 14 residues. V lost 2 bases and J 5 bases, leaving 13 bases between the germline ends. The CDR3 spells CASSLSGINDEQYF. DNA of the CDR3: TGTGCCAGCAGTTTATCAGGGATAAATGACGAGCAGTACTTC.

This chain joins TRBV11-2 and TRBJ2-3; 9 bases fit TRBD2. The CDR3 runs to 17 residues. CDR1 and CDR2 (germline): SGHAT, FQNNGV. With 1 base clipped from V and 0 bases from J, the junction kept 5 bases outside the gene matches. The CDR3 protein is CASSLVSGGLSTDTQYF. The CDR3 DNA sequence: TGTGCCAGCAGCTTAGTTAGCGGGGGCCTCAGCACAGATACGCAGTATTTT.

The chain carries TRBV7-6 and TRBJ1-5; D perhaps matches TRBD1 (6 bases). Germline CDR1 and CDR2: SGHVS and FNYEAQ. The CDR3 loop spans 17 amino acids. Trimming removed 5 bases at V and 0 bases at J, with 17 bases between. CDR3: CASSPQPGGSSNQPQHF. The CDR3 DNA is TGTGCCAGCAGCCCCCAACCGGGGGGCTCTAGCAATCAGCCCCAGCATTTT.